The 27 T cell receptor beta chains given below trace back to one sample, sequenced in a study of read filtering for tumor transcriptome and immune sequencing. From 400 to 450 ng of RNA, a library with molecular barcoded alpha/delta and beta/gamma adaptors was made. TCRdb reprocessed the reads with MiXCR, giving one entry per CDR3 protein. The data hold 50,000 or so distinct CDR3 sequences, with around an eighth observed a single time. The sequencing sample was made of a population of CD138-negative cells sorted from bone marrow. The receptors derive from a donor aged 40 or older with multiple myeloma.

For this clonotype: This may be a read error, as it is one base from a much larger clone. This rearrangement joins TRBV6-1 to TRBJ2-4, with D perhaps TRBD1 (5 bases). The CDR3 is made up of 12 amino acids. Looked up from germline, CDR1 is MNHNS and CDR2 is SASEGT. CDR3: CVSTVWGNIQYF. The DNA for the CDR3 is TGTGTCAGCACCGTTTGGGGCAACATTCAGTACTTC.

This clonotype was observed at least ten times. CDR3 DNA: TGCGCCAGCAGCCAGGACAGGGGCCTCCGAGCGGATACGCAGTATTTT. Protein sequence: CASSQDRGLRADTQYF. The rearrangement links TRBV5-1 to TRBJ2-3; 9 bases are shared with TRBD1. After removal of 4 bases from V and 6 bases from J, the junction contained 12 bases not matched to a gene. Germline-derived CDR1 and CDR2 are SGHRS and YFSETQ. The CDR3 has 16 amino acids.

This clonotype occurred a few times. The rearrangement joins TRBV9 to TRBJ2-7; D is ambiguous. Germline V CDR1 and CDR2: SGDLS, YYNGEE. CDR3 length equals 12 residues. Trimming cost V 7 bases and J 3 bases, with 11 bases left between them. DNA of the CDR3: TGTGCCAGCGGCCGTTACGACTACGAGCAGTACTTC. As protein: CASGRYDYEQYF. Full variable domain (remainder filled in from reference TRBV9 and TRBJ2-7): DSGVTQTPKHLITATGQRVTLRCSPRSGDLSVYWYQQSLDQGLQFLIQYYNGEERAKGNILERFSAQQFPDLHSELNLSSLELGDSALYFCASGRYDYEQYFGPGTRLTVT.

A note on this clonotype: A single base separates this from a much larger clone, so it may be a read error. The CDR3 is CSADRTGGLETQYF. DNA for the CDR3: TGCAGCGCTGACAGGACAGGGGGCTTGGAGACCCAGTACTTC. The chain carries TRBV29-1 and TRBJ2-5; 11 bases align to TRBD1. In germline, CDR1 is SQVTM, CDR2 ANQGSEA. This CDR3 contains 14 residues. The V segment lost 7 bases and the J segment 5 bases; nucleotides outside the gene matches: 9. The variable domain in full, completed from reference TRBV29-1 and TRBJ2-5, reads SAVISQKPSRDICQRGTSLTIQCQVDSQVTMMFWYRQQPGQSLTLIATANQGSEATYESGFVIDKFPISRPNLTFSTLTVSNMSPEDSSIYLCSADRTGGLETQYFGPGTRLLVL.

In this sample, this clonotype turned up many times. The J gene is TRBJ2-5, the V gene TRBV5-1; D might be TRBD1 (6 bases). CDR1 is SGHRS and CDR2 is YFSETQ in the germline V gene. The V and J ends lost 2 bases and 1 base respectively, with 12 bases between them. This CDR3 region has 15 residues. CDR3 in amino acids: CASSFNDRSQETQYF. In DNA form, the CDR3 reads TGCGCCAGCAGCTTTAATGACAGGTCCCAAGAGACCCAGTACTTC.

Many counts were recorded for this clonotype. The CDR3 region is CASAATGGNNEKLFF. CDR3 DNA sequence: TGTGCCAGCGCGGCGACAGGGGGAAATAATGAAAAACTGTTTTTT. The V call is TRBV4-2, the J call TRBJ1-4, with 9 bases aligning to TRBD1. The CDR3 extends over 15 amino acids. The V gene's germline CDR1 is LGHNA and CDR2 YNFKEQ. J was trimmed by 4 bases and V by 8 bases; bases with no gene match: 8.

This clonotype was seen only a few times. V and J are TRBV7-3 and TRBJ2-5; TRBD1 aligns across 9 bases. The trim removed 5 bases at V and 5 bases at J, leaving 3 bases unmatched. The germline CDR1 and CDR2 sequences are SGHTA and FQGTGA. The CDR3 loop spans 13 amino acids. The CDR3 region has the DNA TGTGCCAGCAGCACACAGGGGGCCGAGACCCAGTACTTC. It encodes CASSTQGAETQYF.

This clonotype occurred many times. CDR3 nucleotides: TGTGCCAGCAGAGATGACAGGGGGCCGCAAAATGAGCAGTTCTTC. This codes for CASRDDRGPQNEQFF. The chain joins TRBV6-5 to TRBJ2-1, with 10 bases matching TRBD1. The V gene's germline CDR1 is MNHEY and CDR2 SVGAGI. This CDR3 spans 15 amino acids. The J segment lost 7 bases and the V segment lost 6 bases, leaving 9 bases of the junction unmatched.

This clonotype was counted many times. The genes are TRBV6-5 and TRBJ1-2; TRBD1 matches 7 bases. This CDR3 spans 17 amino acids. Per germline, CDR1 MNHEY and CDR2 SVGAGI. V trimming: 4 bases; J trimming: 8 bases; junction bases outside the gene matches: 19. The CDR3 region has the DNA TGTGCCAGCAGTTTCACACCCTCATTTCGGACAGGAAGCGGCTACACCTTC. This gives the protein CASSFTPSFRTGSGYTF.

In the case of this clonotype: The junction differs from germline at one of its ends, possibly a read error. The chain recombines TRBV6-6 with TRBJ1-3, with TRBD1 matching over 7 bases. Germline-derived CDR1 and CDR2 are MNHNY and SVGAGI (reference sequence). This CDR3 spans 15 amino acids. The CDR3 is CASSTRQGGGNTIYF. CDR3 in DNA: TGTGCCAGCAGTACCCGACAGGGTGGTGGAAACACCATATACTTT.

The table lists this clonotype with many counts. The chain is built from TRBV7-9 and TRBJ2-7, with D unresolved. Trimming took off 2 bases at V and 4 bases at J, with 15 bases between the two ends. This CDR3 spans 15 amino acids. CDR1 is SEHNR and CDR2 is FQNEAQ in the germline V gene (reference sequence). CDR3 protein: CASSLFGQLGYEQYF. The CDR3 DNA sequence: TGTGCCAGCAGCTTATTCGGGCAGCTGGGGTACGAGCAGTACTTC.

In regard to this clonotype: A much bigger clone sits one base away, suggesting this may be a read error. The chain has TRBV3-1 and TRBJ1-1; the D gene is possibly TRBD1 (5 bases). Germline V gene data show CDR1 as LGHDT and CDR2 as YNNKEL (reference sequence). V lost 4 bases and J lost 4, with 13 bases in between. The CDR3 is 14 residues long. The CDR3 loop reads CASSRRSGSTEAFF. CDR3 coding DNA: TGTGCCAGCAGCCGAAGATCAGGGAGCACTGAAGCTTTCTTT.

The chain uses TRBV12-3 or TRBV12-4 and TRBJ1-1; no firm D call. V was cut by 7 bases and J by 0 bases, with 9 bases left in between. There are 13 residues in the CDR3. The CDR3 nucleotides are TGTGCCAGCATCTCATCCATGAACACTGAAGCTTTCTTT. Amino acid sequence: CASISSMNTEAFF.

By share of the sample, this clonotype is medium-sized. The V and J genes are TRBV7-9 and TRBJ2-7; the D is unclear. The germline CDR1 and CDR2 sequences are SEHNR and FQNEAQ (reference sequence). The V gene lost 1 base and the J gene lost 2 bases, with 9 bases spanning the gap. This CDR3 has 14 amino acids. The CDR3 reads CASSLVAAPYEQYF. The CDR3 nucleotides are TGTGCCAGCAGCTTAGTTGCAGCTCCCTACGAGCAGTACTTC.

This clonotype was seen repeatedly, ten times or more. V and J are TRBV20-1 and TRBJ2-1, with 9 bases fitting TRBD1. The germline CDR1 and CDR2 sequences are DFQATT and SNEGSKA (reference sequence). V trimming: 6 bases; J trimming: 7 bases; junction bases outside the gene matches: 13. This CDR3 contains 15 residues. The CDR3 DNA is TGCAGTGCCTGGGACGGGACAGGGTCTGATAATGAGCAGTTCTTC. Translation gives CSAWDGTGSDNEQFF.

CDR3: CASSYSRVVRAQYF. DNA of the CDR3: TGTGCCAGCAGTTACTCGAGGGTAGTGCGGGCCCAGTACTTC. The J gene is TRBJ2-5, the V gene TRBV6-2 or TRBV6-3, with TRBD2 as a possible D gene (5 bases). V lost 0 bases and J lost 9, with 14 bases in between. This CDR3 has 14 residues. Per the germline V gene, CDR1 is MNHEY and CDR2 is SVGEGT.

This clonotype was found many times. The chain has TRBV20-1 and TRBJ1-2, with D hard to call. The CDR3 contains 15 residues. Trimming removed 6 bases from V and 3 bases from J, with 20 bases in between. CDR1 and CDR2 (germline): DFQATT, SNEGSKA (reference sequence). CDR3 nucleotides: TGCAGTGCCTTCGATGGGATCAATCCCGACTATGGCTACACCTTC. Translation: CSAFDGINPDYGYTF.

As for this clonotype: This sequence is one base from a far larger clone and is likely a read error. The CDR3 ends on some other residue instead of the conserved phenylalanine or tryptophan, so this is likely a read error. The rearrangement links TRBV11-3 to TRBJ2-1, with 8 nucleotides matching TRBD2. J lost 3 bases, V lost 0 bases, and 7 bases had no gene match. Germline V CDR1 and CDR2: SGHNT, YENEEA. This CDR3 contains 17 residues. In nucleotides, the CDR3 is TGTGCCAGCAGCTTAGATGGACGACTAGCGAACTACAATGAGCAGTTCTCC. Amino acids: CASSLDGRLANYNEQFS.

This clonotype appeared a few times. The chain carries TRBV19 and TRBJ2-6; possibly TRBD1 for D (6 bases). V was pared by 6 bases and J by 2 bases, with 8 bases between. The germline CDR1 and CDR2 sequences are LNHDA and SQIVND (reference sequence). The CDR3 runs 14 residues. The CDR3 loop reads CASSQGTGANVLTF. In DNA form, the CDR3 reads TGTGCCAGTAGCCAGGGGACTGGGGCCAACGTCCTGACTTTC.

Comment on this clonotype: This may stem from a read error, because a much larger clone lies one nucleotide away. DNA of the CDR3: TGCAGCGTTCAAAAGGGCGGGAGCACTGAAGCTTTCTTT. It yields the protein CSVQKGGSTEAFF. The gene calls are TRBV29-1 and TRBJ1-1; D gene ambiguous. The germline CDR1 and CDR2 sequences are SQVTM and ANQGSEA. The V end lost 5 bases, the J end lost 4 bases, and 14 bases lay between the germline ends. This CDR3 has 13 amino acids.

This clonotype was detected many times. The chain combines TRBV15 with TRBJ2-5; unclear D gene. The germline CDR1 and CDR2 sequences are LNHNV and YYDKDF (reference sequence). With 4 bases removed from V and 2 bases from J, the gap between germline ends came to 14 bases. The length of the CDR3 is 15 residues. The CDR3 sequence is CATSTGGVRQETQYF. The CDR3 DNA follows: TGTGCCACCAGCACGGGTGGTGTGCGACAAGAGACCCAGTACTTC.

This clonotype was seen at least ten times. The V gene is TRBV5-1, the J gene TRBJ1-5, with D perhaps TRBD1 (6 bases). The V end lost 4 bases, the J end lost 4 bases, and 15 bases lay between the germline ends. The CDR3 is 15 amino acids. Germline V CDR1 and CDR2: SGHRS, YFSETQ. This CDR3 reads CASSPQGSLNQPQHF. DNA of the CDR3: TGCGCCAGCAGCCCCCAGGGGTCGTTAAATCAGCCCCAGCATTTT.

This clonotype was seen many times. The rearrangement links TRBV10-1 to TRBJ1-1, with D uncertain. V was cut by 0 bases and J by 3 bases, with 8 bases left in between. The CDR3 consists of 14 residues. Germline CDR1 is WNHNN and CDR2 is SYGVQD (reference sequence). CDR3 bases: TGCGCCAGCAGTGAGTCGGGCCGATACACTGAAGCTTTCTTT. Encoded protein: CASSESGRYTEAFF.

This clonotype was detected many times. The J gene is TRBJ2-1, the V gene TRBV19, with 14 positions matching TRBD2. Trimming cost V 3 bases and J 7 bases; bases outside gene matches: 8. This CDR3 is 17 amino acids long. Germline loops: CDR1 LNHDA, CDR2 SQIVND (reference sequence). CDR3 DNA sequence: TGTGCCAGTAGTATCTCCGGGACTAGCGGGGGAAAGAATGAGCAGTTCTTC. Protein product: CASSISGTSGGKNEQFF.

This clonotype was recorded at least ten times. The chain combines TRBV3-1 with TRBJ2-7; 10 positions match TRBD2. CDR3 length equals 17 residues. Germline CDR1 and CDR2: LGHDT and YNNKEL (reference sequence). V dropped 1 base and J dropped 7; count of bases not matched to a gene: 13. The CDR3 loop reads CASSQVKVTSGAGEQYF. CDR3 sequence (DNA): TGTGCCAGCAGCCAAGTAAAAGTTACTAGCGGGGCTGGTGAGCAGTACTTC.

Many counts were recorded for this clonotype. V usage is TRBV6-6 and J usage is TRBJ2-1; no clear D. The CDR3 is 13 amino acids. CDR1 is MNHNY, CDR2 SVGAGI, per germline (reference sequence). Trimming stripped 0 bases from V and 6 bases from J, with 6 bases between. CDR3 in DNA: TGTGCCAGCAGTTACTCGGGCGCCAATGAGCAGTTCTTC. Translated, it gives CASSYSGANEQFF.

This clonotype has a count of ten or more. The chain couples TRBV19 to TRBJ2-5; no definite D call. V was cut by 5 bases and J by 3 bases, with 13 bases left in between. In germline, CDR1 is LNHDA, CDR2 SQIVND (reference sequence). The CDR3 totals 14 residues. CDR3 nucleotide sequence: TGTGCCAGTAGTCCGACATCGTTGGAAGAGACCCAGTACTTC. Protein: CASSPTSLEETQYF. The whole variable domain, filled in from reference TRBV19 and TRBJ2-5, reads DGGITQSPKYLFRKEGQNVTLSCEQNLNHDAMYWYRQDPGQGLRLIYYSQIVNDFQKGDIAEGYSVSREKKESFPLTVTSAQKNPTAFYLCASSPTSLEETQYFGPGTRLLVL.